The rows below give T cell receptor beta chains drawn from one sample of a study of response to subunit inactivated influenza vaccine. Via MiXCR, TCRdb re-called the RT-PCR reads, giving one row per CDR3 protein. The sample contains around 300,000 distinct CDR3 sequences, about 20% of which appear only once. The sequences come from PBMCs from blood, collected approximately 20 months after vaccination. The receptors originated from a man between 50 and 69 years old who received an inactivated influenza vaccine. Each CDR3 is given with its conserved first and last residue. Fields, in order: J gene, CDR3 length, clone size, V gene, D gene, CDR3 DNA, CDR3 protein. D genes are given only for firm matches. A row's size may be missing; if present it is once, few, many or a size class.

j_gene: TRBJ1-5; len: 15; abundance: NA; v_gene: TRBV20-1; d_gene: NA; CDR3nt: TGCAGTGCAATCCCGGGGCCATATAGCAATCAGCCCCAGCATTTT; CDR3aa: CSAIPGPYSNQPQHF
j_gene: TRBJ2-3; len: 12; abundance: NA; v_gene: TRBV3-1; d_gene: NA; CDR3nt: TGTGCCAGCAGCCAAGAGGTTGGTACGCAGTATTTT; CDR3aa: CASSQEVGTQYF
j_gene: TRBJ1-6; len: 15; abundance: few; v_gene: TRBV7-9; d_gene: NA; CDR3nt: TGTGCCAGCAGCAACGGACACGGTTTTAATTCACCCCTCCACTTT; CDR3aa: CASSNGHGFNSPLHF
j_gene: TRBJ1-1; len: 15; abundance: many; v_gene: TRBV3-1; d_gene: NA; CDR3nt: TGTGCCAGCAGCCAACAGGGAAGGGGGAACACTGAAGCTTTCTTT; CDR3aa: CASSQQGRGNTEAFF
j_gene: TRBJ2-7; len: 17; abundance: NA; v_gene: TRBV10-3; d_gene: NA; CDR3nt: TGTGCCATCAGTGTCATTCAAAGTACAGGACACTCCTACGAGCAGTACTTC; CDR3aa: CAISVIQSTGHSYEQYF
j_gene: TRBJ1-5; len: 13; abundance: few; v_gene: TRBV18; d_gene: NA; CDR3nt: TGTGCCAGCTCACCGGGGGTGGAACAGCCCCAGCATTTT; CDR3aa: CASSPGVEQPQHF
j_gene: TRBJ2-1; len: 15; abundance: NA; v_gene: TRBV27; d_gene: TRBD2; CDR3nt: TGTGCCAGCAGTTTTGGGACTAGCGGGGAAGGAGGGCAGTTCTTC; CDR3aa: CASSFGTSGEGGQFF
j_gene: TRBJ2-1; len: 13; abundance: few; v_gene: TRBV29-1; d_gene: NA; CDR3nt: TGCAGCGTTGAGAAAGGATCCCCCAATGAGCAGTTCTTC; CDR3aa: CSVEKGSPNEQFF
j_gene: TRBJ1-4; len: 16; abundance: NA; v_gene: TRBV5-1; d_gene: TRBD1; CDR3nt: TGCGCCAGCAGCCCAGGACAGGGGTCAACTAATGAAAAACTGTTTTTT; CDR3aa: CASSPGQGSTNEKLFF
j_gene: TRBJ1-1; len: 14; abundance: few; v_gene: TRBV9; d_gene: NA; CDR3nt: TGTGCCAGCAGCATGGAACACTCGGGCACTGAAGCTTTCTTT; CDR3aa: CASSMEHSGTEAFF
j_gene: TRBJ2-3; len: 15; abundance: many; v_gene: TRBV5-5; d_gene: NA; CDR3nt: TGTGCCAGCAGCTTGGCGGGGAGGGGGCCAGATACGCAGTATTTT; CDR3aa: CASSLAGRGPDTQYF
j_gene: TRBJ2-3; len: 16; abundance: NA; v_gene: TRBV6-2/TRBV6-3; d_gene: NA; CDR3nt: TGTGCCAGCAGTTACCCGAGACTCCTTAGCACAGATACGCAGTATTTT; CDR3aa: CASSYPRLLSTDTQYF
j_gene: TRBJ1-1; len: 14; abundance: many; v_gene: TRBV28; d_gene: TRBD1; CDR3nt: TGTGCCAGCAGCCTCAGGGGGGGAAGCACTGAAGCTTTCTTT; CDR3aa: CASSLRGGSTEAFF
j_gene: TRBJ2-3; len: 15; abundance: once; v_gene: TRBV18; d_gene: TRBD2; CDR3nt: TGTGCCAGCTCACCTGAGCTAGCGGCCACAGATACGCAGTATTTT; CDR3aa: CASSPELAATDTQYF
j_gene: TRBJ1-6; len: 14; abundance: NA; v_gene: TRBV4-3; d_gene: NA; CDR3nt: TGCGCCAGCAGCCAAGGACAGACTAATTCACCCCTCCACTTT; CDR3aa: CASSQGQTNSPLHF
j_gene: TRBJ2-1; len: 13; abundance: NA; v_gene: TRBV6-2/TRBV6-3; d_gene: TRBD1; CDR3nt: TGTGCCAGCAGGCGCCGGGACAGCTATGAGCAGTTCTTC; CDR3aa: CASRRRDSYEQFF
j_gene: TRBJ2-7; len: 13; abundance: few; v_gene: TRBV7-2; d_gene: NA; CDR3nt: TGTGCCAGCAGCCGTCGGGAAGACTACGAGCAGTACTTC; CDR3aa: CASSRREDYEQYF
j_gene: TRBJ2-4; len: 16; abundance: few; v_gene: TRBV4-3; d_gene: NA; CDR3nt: TGCGCCAGCAGCCAATTCTATACAGGAGCCAAAAACATTCAGTACTTC; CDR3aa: CASSQFYTGAKNIQYF
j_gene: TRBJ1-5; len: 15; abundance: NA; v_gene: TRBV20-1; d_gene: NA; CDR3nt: TGCAGTGCTAGCAATTCAGGGTTTAGCAATCAGCCCCAGCATTTT; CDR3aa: CSASNSGFSNQPQHF
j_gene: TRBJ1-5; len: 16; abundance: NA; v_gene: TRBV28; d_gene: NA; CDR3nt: TGTGCCAGCAGTTTATGGGCAGTGAATAGCAATCAGCCCCAGCATTTT; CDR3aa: CASSLWAVNSNQPQHF